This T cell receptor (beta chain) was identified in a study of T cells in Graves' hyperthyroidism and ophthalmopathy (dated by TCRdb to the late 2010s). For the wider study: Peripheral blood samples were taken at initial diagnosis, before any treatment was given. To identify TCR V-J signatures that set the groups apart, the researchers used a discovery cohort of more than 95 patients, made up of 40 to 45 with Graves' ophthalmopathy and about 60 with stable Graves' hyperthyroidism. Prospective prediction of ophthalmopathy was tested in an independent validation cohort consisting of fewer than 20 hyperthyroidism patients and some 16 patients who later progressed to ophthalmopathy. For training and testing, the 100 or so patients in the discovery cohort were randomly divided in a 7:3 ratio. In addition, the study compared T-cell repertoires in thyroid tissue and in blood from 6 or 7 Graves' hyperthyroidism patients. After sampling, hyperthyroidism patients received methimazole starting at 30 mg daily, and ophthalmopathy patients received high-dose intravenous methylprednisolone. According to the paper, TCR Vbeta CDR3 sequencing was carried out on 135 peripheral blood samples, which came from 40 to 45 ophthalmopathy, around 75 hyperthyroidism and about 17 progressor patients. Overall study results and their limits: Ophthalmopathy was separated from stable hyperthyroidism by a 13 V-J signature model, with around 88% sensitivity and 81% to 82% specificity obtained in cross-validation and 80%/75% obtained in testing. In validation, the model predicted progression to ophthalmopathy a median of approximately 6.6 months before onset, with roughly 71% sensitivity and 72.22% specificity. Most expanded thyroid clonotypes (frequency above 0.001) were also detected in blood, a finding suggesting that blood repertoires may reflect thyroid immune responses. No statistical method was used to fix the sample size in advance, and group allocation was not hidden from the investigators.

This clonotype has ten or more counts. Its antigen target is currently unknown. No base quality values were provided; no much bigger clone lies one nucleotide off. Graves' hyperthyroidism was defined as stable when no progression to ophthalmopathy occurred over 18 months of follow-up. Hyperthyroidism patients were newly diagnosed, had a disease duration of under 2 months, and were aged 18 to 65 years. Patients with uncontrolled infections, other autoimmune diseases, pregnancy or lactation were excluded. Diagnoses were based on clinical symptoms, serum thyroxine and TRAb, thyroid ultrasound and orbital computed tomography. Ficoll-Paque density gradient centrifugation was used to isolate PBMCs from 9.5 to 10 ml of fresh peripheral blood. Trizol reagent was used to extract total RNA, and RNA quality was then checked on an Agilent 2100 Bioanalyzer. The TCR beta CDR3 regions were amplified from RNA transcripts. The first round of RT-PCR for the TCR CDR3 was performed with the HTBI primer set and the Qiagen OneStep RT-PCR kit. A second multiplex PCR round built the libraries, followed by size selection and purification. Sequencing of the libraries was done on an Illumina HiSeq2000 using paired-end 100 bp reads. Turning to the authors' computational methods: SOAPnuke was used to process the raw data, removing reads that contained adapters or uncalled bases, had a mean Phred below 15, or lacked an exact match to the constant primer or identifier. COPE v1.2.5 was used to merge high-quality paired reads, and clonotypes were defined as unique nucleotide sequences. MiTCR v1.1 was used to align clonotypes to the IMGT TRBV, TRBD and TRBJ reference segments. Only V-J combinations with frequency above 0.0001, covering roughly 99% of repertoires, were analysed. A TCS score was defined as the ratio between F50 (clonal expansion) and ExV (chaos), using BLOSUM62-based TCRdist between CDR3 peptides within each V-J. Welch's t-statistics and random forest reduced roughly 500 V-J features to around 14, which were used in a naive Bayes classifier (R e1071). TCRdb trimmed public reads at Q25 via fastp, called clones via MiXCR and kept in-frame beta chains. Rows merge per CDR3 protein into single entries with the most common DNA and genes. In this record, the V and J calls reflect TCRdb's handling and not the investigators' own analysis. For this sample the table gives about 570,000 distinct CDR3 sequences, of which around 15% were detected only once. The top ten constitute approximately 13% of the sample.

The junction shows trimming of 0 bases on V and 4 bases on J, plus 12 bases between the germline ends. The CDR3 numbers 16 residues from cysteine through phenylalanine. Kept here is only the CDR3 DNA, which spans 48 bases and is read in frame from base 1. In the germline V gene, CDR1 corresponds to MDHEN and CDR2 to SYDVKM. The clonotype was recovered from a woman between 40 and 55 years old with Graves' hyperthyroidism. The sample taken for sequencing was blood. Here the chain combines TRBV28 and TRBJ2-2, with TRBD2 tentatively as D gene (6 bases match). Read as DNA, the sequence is TGTGCCAGCAGTTTATGGCGGGGCTTCTCCACCGGGGAGCTGTTTTTT. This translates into CASSLWRGFSTGELFF.